This TCR beta chain originates from a study of cytomegalovirus exposure and HLA in healthy donors. With 60 Vbeta and 13 Jbeta primers, the PCR was carried out. Method: immunoSEQ multiplex PCR; TCRdb's copy keeps in-frame clones and lacks some. The repertoire includes over 130,000 clones, around 82% of them detected once, and 6.2% sits in the top ten. The CDR3 totals 20 residues. Trimming removed 0 bases from V and 3 bases from J; junction bases left unmatched: 13. Germline V gene data show CDR1 as SGHNT and CDR2 as YENEEA. The specimen sequenced was PBMCs. The rearrangement joins TRBV11-3 to TRBJ2-2; 10 bases align to TRBD2. The TCR sequence derives from a woman aged 40 to 50 in good health and CMV-seropositive. CDR3: CASSLDLTSGRASDTGELFF. CDR3 bases: TGTGCCAGCAGCTTAGATCTGACGAGCGGGAGGGCGTCGGACACCGGGGAGCTGTTTTTT.